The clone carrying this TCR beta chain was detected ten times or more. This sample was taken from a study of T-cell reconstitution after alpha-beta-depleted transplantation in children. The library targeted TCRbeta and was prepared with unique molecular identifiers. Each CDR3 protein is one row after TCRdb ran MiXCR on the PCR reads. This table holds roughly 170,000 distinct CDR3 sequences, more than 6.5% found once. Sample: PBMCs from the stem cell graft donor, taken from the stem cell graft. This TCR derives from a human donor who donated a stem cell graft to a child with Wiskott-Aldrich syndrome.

Here the CDR3 reads CATSSGTDQLSYEQYF. Here the CDR3 DNA reads TGTGCCACCAGCAGTGGGACGGATCAACTTTCCTACGAGCAGTACTTC. The V gene is TRBV15, the J gene TRBJ2-7; D tentatively fits TRBD1 or TRBD2 (5 bases each). This CDR3 is 16 amino acids long. Per the germline V gene, CDR1 is LNHNV and CDR2 is YYDKDF (reference sequence). V lost 3 bases and J 1 base, leaving 16 bases between the germline ends.